This TCR beta chain was recorded in a study of CD8+CD57+ T cells in acquired aplastic anemia (dated by TCRdb to 2016 to 2018). For the study in its entirety: A mean of 3.2 ug of DNA, ranging from about 0.2 to 27.4 ug, was extracted from sorted CD4+ and CD8+ cells. Healthy donor samples averaged around 9.8 million reads for CD4+ and 11 million to 14 million for CD8+ cells.

In this study, sorted CD4+ and CD8+ T cells from the blood of healthy subjects and of severe aplastic anemia patients had their TCR repertoires deep-sequenced. Ficoll-Paque density gradient centrifugation was used to isolate peripheral blood mononuclear cells. Before DNA extraction, CD4+ and CD8+ T cells were sorted by FACS or by magnetic beads. Study-wide conclusions, independent of this receptor: Between patients and healthy controls, no significant difference in CD8+ Simpson's diversity was found (P=0.060). Roughly 30 CD8+ CDR3 sequences were shared between patients and controls but appeared highly expressed in patients and within their immunodominant clones.

TCR beta VDJ combination and CDR3 sequence profiling used genomic DNA as the template. An Illumina HiSeq 2000 was the platform used for TCR repertoire sequencing. Turning to the authors' computational methods: TRBV/TRBJ rearrangement plots, CDR3 size and DJ length profiles, and Simpson's diversity index were used to assess repertoires. Whichever DNA sequence was most abundant in the deep sequencing data was defined as the immunodominant clone. CDR3 amino acid sequences were screened for sharing across subjects and compared with published repertoires and the VDJdb database. TCRdb trimmed public reads at Q25 via fastp, called clones via MiXCR and kept in-frame beta chains. Each CDR3 protein gets just one entry, which takes the most common genes and DNA from the rows behind it. For this entry, the V and J calls and clone size follow TCRdb and not the study's own pipeline. In this sample the table shows 120,000 or so distinct CDR3 sequences, 48% of which occur a single time. Clones ranked in the top ten supply around 2.3% of the sample.

V loses 4 bases of germline sequence and J loses 6 bases, and the interval between the two ends is 18 bases. From its cysteine to its phenylalanine, the CDR3 spans 15 amino acids. The read is trimmed to its CDR3 DNA, 45 bases read in frame from base 1. Sequences MNHEY (CDR1) and SVGAGI (CDR2) are obtained from the germline V gene. This clonotype has more than one count but fewer than ten. The specificity of this receptor is unknown. No base qualities exist here, and no much larger clone lies one base off it. The chain joins TRBV6-5 to TRBJ1-2, with no confidently assigned D gene. The sequence came from a human donor in good health, serving as a control. The sample comprised sorted CD4+, CD8+, or CD8+CD57+ T cells (not recorded which) from PBMCs. The nucleotide sequence reads as follows: TGTGCCAGCAGTTCCCCCCCGGCTTCCCCGGATGGCTACACCTTC. Translated, this gives CASSSPPASPDGYTF.